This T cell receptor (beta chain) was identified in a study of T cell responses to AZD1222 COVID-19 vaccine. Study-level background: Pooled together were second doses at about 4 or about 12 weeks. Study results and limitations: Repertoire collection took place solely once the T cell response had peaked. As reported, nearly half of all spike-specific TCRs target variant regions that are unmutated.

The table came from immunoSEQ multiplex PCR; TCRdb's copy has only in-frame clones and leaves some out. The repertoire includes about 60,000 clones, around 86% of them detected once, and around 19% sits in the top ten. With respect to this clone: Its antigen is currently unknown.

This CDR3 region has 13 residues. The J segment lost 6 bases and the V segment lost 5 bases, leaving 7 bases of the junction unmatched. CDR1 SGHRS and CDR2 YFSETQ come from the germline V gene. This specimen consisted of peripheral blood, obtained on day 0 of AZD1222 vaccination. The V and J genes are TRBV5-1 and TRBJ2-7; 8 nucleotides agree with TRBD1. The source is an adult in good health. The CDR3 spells CASSLQGGSEQYF. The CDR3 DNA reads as TGCGCCAGCAGTTTACAGGGGGGCAGCGAGCAGTACTTC. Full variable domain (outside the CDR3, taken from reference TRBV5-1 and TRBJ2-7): KAGVTQTPRYLIKTRGQQVTLSCSPISGHRSVSWYQQTPGQGLQFLFEYFSETQRNKGNFPGRFSGRQFSNSRSEMNVSTLELGDSALYLCASSLQGGSEQYFGPGTRLTVT.